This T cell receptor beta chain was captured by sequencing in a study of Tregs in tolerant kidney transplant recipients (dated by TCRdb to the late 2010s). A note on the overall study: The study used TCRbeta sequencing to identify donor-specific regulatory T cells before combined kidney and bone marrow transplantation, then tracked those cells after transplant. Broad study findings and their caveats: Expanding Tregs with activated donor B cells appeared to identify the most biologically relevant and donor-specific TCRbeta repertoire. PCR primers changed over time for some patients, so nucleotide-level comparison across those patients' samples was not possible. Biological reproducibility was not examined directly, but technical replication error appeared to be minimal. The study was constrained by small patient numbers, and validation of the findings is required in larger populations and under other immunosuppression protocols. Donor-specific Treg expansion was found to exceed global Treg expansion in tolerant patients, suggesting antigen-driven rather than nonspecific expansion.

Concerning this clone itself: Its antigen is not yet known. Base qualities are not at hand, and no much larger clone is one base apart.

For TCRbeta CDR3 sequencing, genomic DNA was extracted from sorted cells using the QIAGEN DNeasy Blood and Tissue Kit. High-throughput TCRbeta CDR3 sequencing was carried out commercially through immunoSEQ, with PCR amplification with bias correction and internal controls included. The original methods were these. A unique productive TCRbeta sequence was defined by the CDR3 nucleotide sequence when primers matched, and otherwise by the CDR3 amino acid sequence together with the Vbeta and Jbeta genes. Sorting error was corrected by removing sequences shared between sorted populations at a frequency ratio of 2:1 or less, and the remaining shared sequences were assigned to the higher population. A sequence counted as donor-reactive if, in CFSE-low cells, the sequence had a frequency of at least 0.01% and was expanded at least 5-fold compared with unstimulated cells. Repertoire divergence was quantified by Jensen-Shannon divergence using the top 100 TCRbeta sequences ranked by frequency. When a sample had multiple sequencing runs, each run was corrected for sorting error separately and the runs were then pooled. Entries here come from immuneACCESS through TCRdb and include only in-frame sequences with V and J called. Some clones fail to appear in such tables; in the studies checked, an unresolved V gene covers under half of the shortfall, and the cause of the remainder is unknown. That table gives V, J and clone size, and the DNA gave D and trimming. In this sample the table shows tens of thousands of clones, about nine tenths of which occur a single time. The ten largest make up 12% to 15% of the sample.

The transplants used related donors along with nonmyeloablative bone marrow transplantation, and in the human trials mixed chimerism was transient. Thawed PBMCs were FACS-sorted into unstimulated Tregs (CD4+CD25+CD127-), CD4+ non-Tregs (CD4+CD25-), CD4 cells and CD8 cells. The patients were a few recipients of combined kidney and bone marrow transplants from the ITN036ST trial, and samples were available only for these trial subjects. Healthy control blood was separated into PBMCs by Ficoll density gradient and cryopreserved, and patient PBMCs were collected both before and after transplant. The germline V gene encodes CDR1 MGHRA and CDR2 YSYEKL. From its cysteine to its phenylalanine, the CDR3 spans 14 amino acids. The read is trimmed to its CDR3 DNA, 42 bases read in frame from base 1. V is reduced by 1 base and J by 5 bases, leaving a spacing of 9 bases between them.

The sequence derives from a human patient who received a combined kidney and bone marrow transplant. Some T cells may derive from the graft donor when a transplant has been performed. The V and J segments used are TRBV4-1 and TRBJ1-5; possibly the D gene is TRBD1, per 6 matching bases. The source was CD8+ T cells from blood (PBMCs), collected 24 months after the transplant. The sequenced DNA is TGCGCCAGCAGCCAAGGGGAGGGGGATCAGCCCCAGCATTTT. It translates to CASSQGEGDQPQHF.